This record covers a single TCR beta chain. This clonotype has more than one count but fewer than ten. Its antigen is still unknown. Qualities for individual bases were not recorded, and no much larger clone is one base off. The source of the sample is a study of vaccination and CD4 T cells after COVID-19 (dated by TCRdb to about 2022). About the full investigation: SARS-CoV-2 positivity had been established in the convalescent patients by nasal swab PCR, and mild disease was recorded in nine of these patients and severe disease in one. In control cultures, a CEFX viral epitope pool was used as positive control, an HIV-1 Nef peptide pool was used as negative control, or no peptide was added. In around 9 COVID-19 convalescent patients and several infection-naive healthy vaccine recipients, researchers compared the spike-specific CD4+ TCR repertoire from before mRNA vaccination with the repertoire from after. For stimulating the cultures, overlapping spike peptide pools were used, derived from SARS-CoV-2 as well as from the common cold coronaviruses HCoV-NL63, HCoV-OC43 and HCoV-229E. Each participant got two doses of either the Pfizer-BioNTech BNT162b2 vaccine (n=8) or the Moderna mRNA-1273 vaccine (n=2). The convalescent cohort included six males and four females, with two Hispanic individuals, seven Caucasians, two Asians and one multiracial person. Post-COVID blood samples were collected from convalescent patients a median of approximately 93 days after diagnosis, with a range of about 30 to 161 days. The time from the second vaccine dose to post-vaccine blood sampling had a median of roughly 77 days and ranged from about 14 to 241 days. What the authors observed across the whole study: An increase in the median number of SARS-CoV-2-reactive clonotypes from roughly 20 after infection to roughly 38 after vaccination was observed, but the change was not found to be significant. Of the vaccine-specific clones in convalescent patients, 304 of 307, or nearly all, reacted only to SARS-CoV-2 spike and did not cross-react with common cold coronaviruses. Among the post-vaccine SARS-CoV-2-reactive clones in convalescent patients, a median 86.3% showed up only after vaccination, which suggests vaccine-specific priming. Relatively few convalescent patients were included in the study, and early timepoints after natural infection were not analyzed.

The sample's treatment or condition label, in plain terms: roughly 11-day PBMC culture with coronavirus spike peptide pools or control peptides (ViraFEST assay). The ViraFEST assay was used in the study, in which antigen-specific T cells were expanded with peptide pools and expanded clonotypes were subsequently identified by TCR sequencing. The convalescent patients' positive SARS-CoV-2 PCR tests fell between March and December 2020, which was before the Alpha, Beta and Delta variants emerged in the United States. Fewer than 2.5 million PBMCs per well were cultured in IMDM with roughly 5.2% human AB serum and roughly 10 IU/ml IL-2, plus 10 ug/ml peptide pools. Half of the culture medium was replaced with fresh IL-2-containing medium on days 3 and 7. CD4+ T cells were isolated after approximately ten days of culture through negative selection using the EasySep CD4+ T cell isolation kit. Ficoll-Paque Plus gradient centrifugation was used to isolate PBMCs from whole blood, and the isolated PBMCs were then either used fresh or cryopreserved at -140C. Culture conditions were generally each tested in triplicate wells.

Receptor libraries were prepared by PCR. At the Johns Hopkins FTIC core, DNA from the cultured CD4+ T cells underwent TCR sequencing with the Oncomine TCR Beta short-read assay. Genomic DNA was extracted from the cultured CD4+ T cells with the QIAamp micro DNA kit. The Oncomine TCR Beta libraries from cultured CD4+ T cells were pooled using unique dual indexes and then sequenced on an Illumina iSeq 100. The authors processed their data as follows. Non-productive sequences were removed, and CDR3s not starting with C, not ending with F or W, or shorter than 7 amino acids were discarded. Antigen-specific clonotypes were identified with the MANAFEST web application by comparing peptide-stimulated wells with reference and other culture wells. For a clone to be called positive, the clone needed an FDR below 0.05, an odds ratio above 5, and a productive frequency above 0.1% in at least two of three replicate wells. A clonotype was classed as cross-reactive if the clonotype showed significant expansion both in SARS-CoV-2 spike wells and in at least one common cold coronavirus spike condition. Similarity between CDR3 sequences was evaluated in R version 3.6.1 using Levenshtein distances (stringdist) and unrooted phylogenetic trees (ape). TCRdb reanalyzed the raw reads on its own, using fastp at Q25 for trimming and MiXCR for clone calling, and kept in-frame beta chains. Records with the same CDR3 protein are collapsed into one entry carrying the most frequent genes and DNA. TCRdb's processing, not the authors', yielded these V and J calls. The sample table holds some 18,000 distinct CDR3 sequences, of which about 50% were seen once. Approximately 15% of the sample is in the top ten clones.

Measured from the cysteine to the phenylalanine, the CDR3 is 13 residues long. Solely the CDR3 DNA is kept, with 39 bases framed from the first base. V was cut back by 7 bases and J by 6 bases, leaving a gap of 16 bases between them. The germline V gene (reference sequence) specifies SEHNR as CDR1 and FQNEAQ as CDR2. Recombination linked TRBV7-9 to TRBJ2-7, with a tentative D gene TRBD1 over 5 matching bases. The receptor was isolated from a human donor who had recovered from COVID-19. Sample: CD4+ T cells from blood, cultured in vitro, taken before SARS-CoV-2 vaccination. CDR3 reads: CASTLGAGREQYF. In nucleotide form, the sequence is TGTGCCAGCACCCTTGGGGCAGGACGCGAGCAGTACTTC.